One and the same sample provided the 19 T cell receptor beta chains below, sequenced in a study of blood T cell repertoires in COVID-19 (dated by TCRdb to the early 2020s). The method was the immunoSEQ multiplex PCR assay. Here the immuneACCESS table is served through TCRdb, limited to in-frame sequences with V and J called. Missing clones are a known gap in these copies; in checked studies unresolved V genes cover under half, and the rest lacks a known reason. The sample profile shows more than 150,000 clones; more than 75% of them were found once. 0.45% to 0.6% of the sample is taken by the ten largest. What was sequenced was peripheral blood. The origin of the receptors is a man between 60 and 70 years old with COVID-19, enrolled during active disease.

V is TRBV18 and J is TRBJ1-5; 10 nucleotides line up with TRBD1. CDR1 is KGHSH, CDR2 LQKENI, per germline. The CDR3 has 16 amino acids. V shed 3 bases and J 7 bases; nucleotides not matched to a gene: 9. The DNA for the CDR3 is TGTGCCAGCTCACCGTGGGACAGGGGTACTGGACAGCCCCAGCATTTT. It is translated as CASSPWDRGTGQPQHF.

The chain is built from TRBV7-2 and TRBJ2-5; 8 positions match TRBD2. The V segment lost 5 bases and the J segment 5 bases; nucleotides outside the gene matches: 10. The CDR3 covers 15 residues. Germline-derived CDR1 and CDR2 are SGHTA and FQGNSA. DNA of the CDR3: TGTGCCAGCAGCCCTCCGGGACTAGGTCATGAGACCCAGTACTTC. It yields the protein CASSPPGLGHETQYF.

V gene TRBV11-2 combines with J gene TRBJ2-3; TRBD2 matches at 9 bases. CDR3 size: 16 residues. Germline V gene sequence: CDR1 SGHAT, CDR2 FQNNGV. V shed 5 bases and J 3 bases; nucleotides not matched to a gene: 9. The CDR3 is CASSPRRGRATDTQYF. For the CDR3, the DNA is TGTGCCAGCAGCCCCCGTCGCGGGAGGGCGACAGATACGCAGTATTTT.

This clone showed up just a few times. The CDR3 region has the DNA TGTGCCAGCAGCCTCGGGGTCGGGGATACGCAGTATTTT. As protein: CASSLGVGDTQYF. The V gene is TRBV2, the J gene TRBJ2-3; perhaps TRBD2 as D (5 bases). Trimming took off 6 bases at V and 6 bases at J, with 13 bases between the two ends. Germline CDR1 SNHLY, CDR2 FYNNEI. CDR3 length equals 13 residues. The entire variable domain, with the rest obtained from reference TRBV2 and TRBJ2-3, is as follows: EPEVTQTPSHQVTQMGQEVILRCVPISNHLYFYWYRQILGQKVEFLVSFYNNEISEKSEIFDDQFSVERPDGSNFTLKIRSTKLEDSAMYFCASSLGVGDTQYFGPGTRLTVL.

CDR3: CASSFGIGGMNSPLHF. In DNA form, the CDR3 reads TGTGCCAGCAGTTTCGGGATCGGGGGGATGAATTCACCCCTCCACTTT. The rearrangement links TRBV28 to TRBJ1-6, with D possibly matching TRBD1 (5 bases). Germline V lookup: CDR1 MDHEN, CDR2 SYDVKM. The CDR3 loop spans 16 amino acids. V was clipped by 3 bases and J by 7 bases, with 16 bases between them.

This chain uses TRBV27 with TRBJ1-1; tentative D call: TRBD1 (5 bases). CDR1 and CDR2 (germline): MNHEY, SMNVEV (reference sequence). This CDR3 is 14 amino acids long. The ends were cut back, 5 bases at V and 2 bases at J, with 12 bases in the middle. In nucleotides, the CDR3 is TGTGCCAGCAGTCGACAGTTGGGTAACACTGAAGCTTTCTTT. The encoded protein is CASSRQLGNTEAFF.

The CDR3: CASSKYRESNQPQHF. CDR3 in DNA: TGTGCCAGTAGTAAATACAGGGAGAGCAATCAGCCCCAGCATTTT. V is TRBV19 and J is TRBJ1-5, with a tentative D call TRBD1 (6 bases). The ends were cut back, 4 bases at V and 1 base at J, with 11 bases in the middle. The germline V gene has CDR1 LNHDA and CDR2 SQIVND (reference sequence). This CDR3 region has 15 residues.

The gene calls are TRBV5-1 and TRBJ2-1, with D possibly matching TRBD2 (6 bases). The CDR3 is made up of 14 amino acids. CDR1 is SGHRS, CDR2 YFSETQ, per germline. V was shortened by 0 bases and J by 9 bases, with 13 bases between the two germline ends. The CDR3 nucleotides read TGCGCCAGCAGCTTGGGGACTATTAGCGGTGAGCAGTTCTTC. This encodes CASSLGTISGEQFF.

The J gene is TRBJ1-5, the V gene TRBV7-2, with D uncertain. V gave up 1 base and J gave up 0 bases, with 7 bases separating them. The CDR3 covers 15 residues. Germline V gene data show CDR1 as SGHTA and CDR2 as FQGNSA. The CDR3 sequence is CASSLGRASNQPQHF. Written as DNA, the CDR3 is TGTGCCAGCAGCTTAGGGCGGGCTAGCAATCAGCCCCAGCATTTT.

This clone appeared once. The chain employs TRBV2 and TRBJ2-7; 10 nucleotides match TRBD1. CDR3 length: 15 residues. The ends lost 6 bases at V and 2 bases at J; junction bases unmatched: 7. CDR1 is SNHLY, CDR2 FYNNEI, per germline. CDR3: CASSAGTGDTYEQYF. DNA for the CDR3: TGTGCCAGCAGCGCCGGGACAGGGGACACCTACGAGCAGTACTTC.

The chain is built from TRBV28 and TRBJ2-7; maybe TRBD2 (5 bases). V shed 2 bases and J shed 3 bases, with 14 bases lying between them. In germline, CDR1 is MDHEN, CDR2 SYDVKM. The CDR3 is 15 amino acids. The CDR3 DNA reads TGTGCCAGCAGTTTAGGATTCAGCGGAGACTACGAGCAGTACTTC. Its translation: CASSLGFSGDYEQYF. The whole variable domain, remainder taken from reference TRBV28 and TRBJ2-7, is DVKVTQSSRYLVKRTGEKVFLECVQDMDHENMFWYRQDPGLGLRLIYFSYDVKMKEKGDIPEGYSVSREKKERFSLILESASTNQTSMYLCASSLGFSGDYEQYFGPGTRLTVT.

As DNA, the CDR3 is TGCGCCAGCAGAGCTCAGGGAGGTGTCACAGATACGCAGTATTTT. It codes for CASRAQGGVTDTQYF. The chain has TRBV5-1 and TRBJ2-3, with a weak D call TRBD2 (6 bases). The germline V gene encodes CDR1 SGHRS and CDR2 YFSETQ. The CDR3 sequence is 15 residues long. Trimming pared 5 bases from V and 2 bases from J, leaving 15 bases between.

The rearrangement joins TRBV6-2 or TRBV6-3 to TRBJ2-1, with 9 bases fitting TRBD2. Per the germline V gene, CDR1 is MNHEY and CDR2 is SVGEGT. The ends lost 4 bases at V and 8 bases at J; junction bases unmatched: 9. CDR3 length: 15 residues. The chain's CDR3 is CASSSAGGQTHEQFF. The CDR3 bases are TGTGCCAGCAGTTCTGCGGGAGGGCAGACGCATGAGCAGTTCTTC.

The chain couples TRBV19 to TRBJ2-7, with TRBD2 matching over 11 bases. The CDR3 spans 16 residues. V was clipped by 6 bases and J by 0 bases; unmatched bases: 7. Per the germline V gene, CDR1 is LNHDA and CDR2 is SQIVND (reference sequence). As DNA, the CDR3 is TGTGCCAGTAGAAGGCTAGCGGGAGGAGTCTCCTACGAGCAGTACTTC. Translation gives CASRRLAGGVSYEQYF.

The V gene is TRBV30, the J gene TRBJ2-3; 12 bases agree with TRBD2. The CDR3 extends over 17 amino acids. The V segment lost 2 bases and the J segment 4 bases; nucleotides outside the gene matches: 10. Germline assignment: CDR1 GTSNPN and CDR2 SVGIG (reference sequence). The CDR3 is CAWSPSPSGRVADTQYF. CDR3 in DNA: TGTGCCTGGAGTCCGTCCCCTAGCGGGAGGGTCGCAGATACGCAGTATTTT.

This clone was found a few times. The rearrangement joins TRBV5-1 to TRBJ1-3; D gene unclear. CDR1 and CDR2 (germline): SGHRS, YFSETQ. There are 15 residues in the CDR3. V lost 0 bases and J 0 bases, leaving 7 bases between the germline ends. The CDR3 sequence is CASSLAVSSGNTIYF. The CDR3 DNA reads as TGCGCCAGCAGCTTGGCCGTCAGCTCTGGAAACACCATATATTTT. The whole variable domain, remainder taken from reference TRBV5-1 and TRBJ1-3, is KAGVTQTPRYLIKTRGQQVTLSCSPISGHRSVSWYQQTPGQGLQFLFEYFSETQRNKGNFPGRFSGRQFSNSRSEMNVSTLELGDSALYLCASSLAVSSGNTIYFGEGSWLTVV.

The chain employs TRBV10-3 and TRBJ1-2, with TRBD1 as a possible D gene (6 bases). Germline assignment: CDR1 ENHRY and CDR2 SYGVKD. This CDR3 comprises 16 residues. V was shortened by 0 bases and J by 5 bases, with 16 bases between the two germline ends. The CDR3 protein is CAISESLYRVQYGYTF. The CDR3 bases are TGTGCCATCAGTGAGTCGTTATACAGGGTCCAGTATGGCTACACCTTC.

The CDR3 bases are TGTGCCAGTAGTACCGGGACACTTTCAAATCAGCCCCAGCATTTT. Its translation: CASSTGTLSNQPQHF. The V call is TRBV19, the J call TRBJ1-5, with D possibly matching TRBD1 (6 bases). The ends were cut back, 4 bases at V and 4 bases at J, with 14 bases in the middle. The germline V gene has CDR1 LNHDA and CDR2 SQIVND (reference sequence). This CDR3 spans 15 amino acids.

V is TRBV28 and J is TRBJ2-5; 9 nucleotides align to TRBD2. Trimming removed 6 bases from V and 4 bases from J; junction bases left unmatched: 12. Looked up from germline, CDR1 is MDHEN and CDR2 is SYDVKM. The CDR3 has 16 residues. CDR3 protein: CASSAMFSGSTETQYF. CDR3 coding DNA: TGTGCCAGCAGCGCCATGTTTAGCGGGAGTACAGAGACCCAGTACTTC. The full variable domain, in which reference TRBV28 and TRBJ2-5 provide the parts outside the CDR3, is DVKVTQSSRYLVKRTGEKVFLECVQDMDHENMFWYRQDPGLGLRLIYFSYDVKMKEKGDIPEGYSVSREKKERFSLILESASTNQTSMYLCASSAMFSGSTETQYFGPGTRLLVL.